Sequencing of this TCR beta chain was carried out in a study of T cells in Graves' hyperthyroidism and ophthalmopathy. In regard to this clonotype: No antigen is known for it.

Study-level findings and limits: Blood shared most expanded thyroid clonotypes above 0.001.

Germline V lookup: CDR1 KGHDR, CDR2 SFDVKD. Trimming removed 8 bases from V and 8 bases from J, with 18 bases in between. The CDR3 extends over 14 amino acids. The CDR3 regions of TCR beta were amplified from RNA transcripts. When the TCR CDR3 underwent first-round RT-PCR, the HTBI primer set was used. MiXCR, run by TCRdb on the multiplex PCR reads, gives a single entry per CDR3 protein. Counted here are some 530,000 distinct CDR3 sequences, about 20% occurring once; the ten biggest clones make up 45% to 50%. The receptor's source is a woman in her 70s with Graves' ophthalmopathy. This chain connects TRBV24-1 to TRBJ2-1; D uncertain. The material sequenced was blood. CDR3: CATTPPGIRHEQFF. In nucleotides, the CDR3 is TGTGCCACCACCCCCCCCGGTATAAGGCATGAGCAGTTCTTC.